Given below is one T cell receptor (beta chain) in context. Antigen: not known. The junction departs from germline at one end; a sequencing error may be responsible. This entry belongs to a study of shared clonotypes between healthy human individuals. Overall study findings and caveats: At large depth, rarefaction still showed sorted-subset sequencing to be incomplete.

This table comes from immunoSEQ multiplex PCR, and its TCRdb copy is limited to in-frame clones, with some not included. The sample has about 1.5 million clones; 95% to 99% are singletons. The TCR was taken from a man aged 25-45 years in good health. Input material: naive CD4+ T cells sorted from blood. Subset meaning: CD45RA+ positively selected.

CDR3 region: CASRFDPEADTEAFF. In DNA, the CDR3 is TGCGCCAGCCGCTTTGACCCGGAGGCTGACACTGAAGCTTTCTTT. The chain is built from TRBV5-1 and TRBJ1-1; D is ambiguous. This CDR3 is 15 amino acids long. Germline CDR1 reads SGHRS; CDR2 reads YFSETQ.